This T cell receptor (beta chain) was recovered during a study of blood T cell repertoires in COVID-19. In its sample, this clone was seen once. Method: immunoSEQ multiplex PCR; TCRdb's copy keeps in-frame clones and lacks some. Among around 290,000 clones listed, 86% were seen once. Trimming cost V 0 bases and J 8 bases, with 10 bases left between them. The CDR3 extends over 13 amino acids. In germline, CDR1 is GTSNPN, CDR2 SVGIG (reference sequence). What was sequenced was peripheral blood. The receptor's source is a woman between 65 and 79 years old with COVID-19, enrolled during active disease. The J gene is TRBJ1-4, the V gene TRBV30; D is perhaps TRBD1 (6 bases). The CDR3 nucleotides read TGTGCCTGGAGTGTAGGACAGACAGAAAAACTGTTTTTT. It specifies CAWSVGQTEKLFF.